Sequencing of this TCR beta chain was carried out in a study of blood T cell repertoires in COVID-19 (dated by TCRdb to 2020 to 2022). About the full investigation: Samples from collaborators originated in the United States, Italy and Spain and spanned both the acute and convalescent phases of COVID-19. Deeply sampled blood TCRbeta repertoires from subjects exposed to, actively infected with, or recovered from COVID-19 were included in the dataset. Sample metadata almost always included a de-identified subject ID, COVID-19 status, age in years and sex. Samples came from the ongoing ImmuneRACE study (first 160 participants) plus 1,254 subjects from 6 global collaborators. The prospective study material was composed of cDNA or gDNA derived from T cells, B-cell-depleted T cells, or PBMCs. Where HLA class I and class II types were available, the types were taken from metadata supplied by the sample provider, not from assay-based typing. The repertoires were released in a freely available public database meant as a resource for research on the immune response to SARS-CoV-2. Results and caveats for the whole study, not just this receptor: The amount of clinical and demographic metadata varied by source and participant and was provided uncurated.

TCRbeta CDR3 regions were amplified from genomic DNA using the immunoSEQ Assay, a bias-controlled multiplex PCR. On the authors' methods: The number of nucleated cells in each sample was estimated by amplification of reference gene primers within the assay. To quantify the absolute abundance of each unique TCRbeta CDR3 rearrangement, sequence reads were collapsed and filtered. For each sample, productive Simpson clonality was calculated as the square root of Simpson's diversity index across productive rearrangements. The source is immuneACCESS, and TCRdb retained only in-frame sequences with V and J called. Part of the clones is not carried over; for the studies checked, unresolved V genes explain less than half of this, and the remainder is unexplained. The DNA was the basis for D and trimming; V, J and clone size are from that table. This sample comprises roughly 100,000 clones, approximately 88% of them detected only once. The ten largest make up roughly 3.6% of the sample.

As regards this clone: Its binding antigen is unknown. Nothing much larger sits one base from this clone, and base qualities are not available.

Each collaborating institution followed its own protocols to collect whole blood in K2EDTA tubes. For TCRbeta analysis, collaborators shipped samples in one of three forms: frozen whole blood, isolated PBMCs, or DNA extracted from either of those sample types. From a lookup of the germline V gene, CDR1 and CDR2 are MNHEY and SVGAGI. V trim: 6 bases; J trim: 0 bases; unmatched bases: 0. The cysteine opens and the phenylalanine closes a CDR3 of 15 amino acids. The kept DNA is CDR3 alone, 45 bases in frame from the first base. The receptor chain draws on TRBV6-5 and TRBJ2-3, and 13 bases in between align with TRBD2. The sequenced sample was peripheral blood. This receptor was taken from a woman aged 55-70 years with acute or convalescent COVID-19. The nucleotide sequence is given as TGTGCCAGCAGGACTAGCGGGGGGAGCACAGATACGCAGTATTTT. Its amino acids are CASRTSGGSTDTQYF.